This T cell receptor beta chain was profiled in a study of human T cells and chemical hapten exposure. TCRdb reanalysed the RACE reads using MiXCR and keeps one entry per CDR3 protein. Of tens of thousands of distinct CDR3 sequences in the sample, around 13% were seen once. This clonotype was seen only a few times. The V end was cut by 2 bases, the J end by 3 bases, with 13 bases between. The germline CDR1 and CDR2 sequences are MDHEN and SYDVKM. The CDR3 is made up of 15 amino acids. Described time point: pre-sensitization, week 0. Treatment of the sample: therapeutic diphenylcyclopropenone sensitization with weekly scalp DPC.

The gene calls are TRBV28 and TRBJ1-1, with D hard to call. Sequencing used whole blood, obtained in connection with sensitization to the hapten diphenylcyclopropenone (DPC). This sequence originates from a woman in her fifties or sixties with alopecia areata. Some clones in this sample may be carry-over from other donors' samples. The DNA for the CDR3 is TGTGCCAGCAGTTTAGTCTCCGCCGGGGACACTGAAGCTTTCTTT. This gives the protein CASSLVSAGDTEAFF. Supplemented by reference TRBV28 and TRBJ1-1, the full variable domain reads DVKVTQSSRYLVKRTGEKVFLECVQDMDHENMFWYRQDPGLGLRLIYFSYDVKMKEKGDIPEGYSVSREKKERFSLILESASTNQTSMYLCASSLVSAGDTEAFFGQGTRLTVV.